This TCR beta chain was retrieved from a study of regulatory T cells in long-lasting Graves disease (dated by TCRdb to the early 2020s). Context from the whole study: Persistent Graves' disease was defined as antithyroid drug treatment for over 5 years with persistently positive TSH receptor autoantibodies. On average, persistent Graves' disease patients in the clinical cohort had been on antithyroid drugs for roughly 11 years. TCR sequencing covered about 13 persistent and 20 newly diagnosed Graves' disease patients, some 35 samples in total. This study used TCR sequencing and RNA sequencing of peripheral blood to compare persistent Graves' disease patients against newly diagnosed Graves' disease patients. The study was registered as a clinical trial and conducted in China.

The intended sense of this specimen's time point label: persistent/refractory GD, antithyroid drugs over 5 years with positive TRAb. For both TCR sequencing and RNA sequencing, RNA was extracted from PBMCs in TRIzol. Graves' disease was diagnosed according to American Thyroid Association guidelines. Patients were recruited from an endocrinology department in Xi'an, China. Each patient gave around 9.2 milliliters of peripheral blood, collected in an EDTA anticoagulant tube. PBMCs were isolated by Ficoll Paque Plus density gradient separation without further T cell sorting. An Agilent 2100 Bioanalyzer and agarose gel were used to check RNA quality, and a NanoDrop 2000 was used to measure RNA concentration. The library was produced with multiplex PCR. Reads for this sample came from an Illumina HiSeq 4000. TCR beta libraries were built with iRepertoire HTBI primers and Arm-PCR amplification of CDR3 regions. Before sequencing, the PCR products underwent gel purification. From the authors' description of their analysis: Gene usage analysis of CDR3 amino acid clonotypes relied on the approximately 60 TRBV and fewer than 15 TRBJ segments identified across samples. Filtered high-quality paired reads were merged into contigs using COPE and FqMerger. Contigs were aligned with BLAST to IMGT TRBV, TRBD and TRBJ reference genes, and CDR3 was defined per IMGT. Clonotypes above 0.1% frequency were classified as highly expanded clones. Shannon entropy was used to measure repertoire diversity, and the Gini coefficient was used to measure V-J evenness. A clonotype was considered public if more than one individual shared it. The public reads were reanalyzed by TCRdb: fastp trimming at Q25, MiXCR alignment, in-frame beta chains only. Duplicate CDR3 protein sequences are folded into a single record with the most common DNA and genes. For this entry, the V and J calls and clone size follow TCRdb and not the study's own pipeline. The sample profile shows roughly 400,000 distinct CDR3 sequences; over 20% of them were found once. Roughly an eighth of the sample comes from the top ten.

To note about this clonotype: The antigen it binds to is not known. Per-base quality was not reported, and no clone a single base away is much larger than it.

On the study overall, not on this receptor specifically: As a limitation, the authors acknowledged that the small sample size may reduce accuracy. Sequencing and analysis were restricted to the TCR beta chain. Lower TCR Shannon entropy and fewer highly expanded clones were observed in persistent Graves' disease patients than in newly diagnosed patients, which suggested clonal expansion. Only peripheral blood was studied, because thyroid tissue, the primary lesion, was inaccessible. More public clonotypes were shared among persistent patients (around 2,600) than among newly diagnosed patients (roughly 1,000). Preferential use of TRBV28, TRBJ1-2 and TRBJ2-5 was observed in persistent disease, whereas TRBV20-1 and TRBJ2-1 were favored in newly diagnosed disease.

The CDR3 starts with the cysteine, ends with the phenylalanine, and has 15 residues. CDR3 DNA is the only sequence kept; it has 45 bases, read in frame from the first base. A distance of 19 bases separates the germline ends of V and J, which lose 5 bases and 4 bases respectively. From a lookup of the germline V gene, CDR1 and CDR2 are SGHRS and YFSETQ. This receptor was identified in a female donor with Graves disease. The input for sequencing was peripheral blood mononuclear cells (PBMCs), taken when the disease was refractory, from a patient treated with antithyroid drugs. The chain is encoded by TRBV5-1 joined to TRBJ2-7, with the D gene too uncertain to name. The CDR3 corresponds to CASRSNLGPRYEQYF. The bases read TGCGCCAGCAGATCGAACCTGGGCCCTCGGTACGAGCAGTACTTC.